The rows below give T cell receptor beta chains drawn from one sample of a study of blood T cell repertoires in COVID-19. The table came from immunoSEQ multiplex PCR; TCRdb's copy has only in-frame clones and leaves some out. Here the sample spans approximately 400,000 clones, about 91% being singletons. The sample consisted of peripheral blood. The receptor source for this set is a woman aged 45-59 years with COVID-19, enrolled during active disease. CDR3s include the opening cysteine and the closing phenylalanine or tryptophan. The D gene is left open where the match is weak. Clone size is shown for a subset of rows, as once, few, many or a class of expanded clone.

clone size	J gene	D gene	V gene	CDR3 DNA	CDR3 protein
.	TRBJ1-2	.	TRBV30	TGTGCCTGGGAACAGGGCCTTCTCTATGGCTACACCTTC	CAWEQGLLYGYTF
.	TRBJ1-2	.	TRBV29-1	TGCAGCGTTGATGGGGGGGGCCGCTACACCTTC	CSVDGGGRYTF
.	TRBJ2-3	.	TRBV28	TGTGCCAGCAGTCGGGGGACTTATACAGATACGCAGTATTTT	CASSRGTYTDTQYF
.	TRBJ2-7	.	TRBV30	TGTGCCTGGAGTGTACGACGGGGCTCCTACGAGCAGTACTTC	CAWSVRRGSYEQYF
few	TRBJ1-2	.	TRBV9	TGTGCCAGCAGCGTAATGTCAGGGATCGTTGGCGATGGCTACACCTTC	CASSVMSGIVGDGYTF
.	TRBJ2-7	TRBD2	TRBV12-3/TRBV12-4	TGTGCCAGCTCGGGGGGGTCCAGCGAGCAGTACTTC	CASSGGSSEQYF
.	TRBJ1-5	.	TRBV12-3/TRBV12-4	TGTGCCAGCAGGTCCGGGATTAATCAGCCCCAGCATTTT	CASRSGINQPQHF
.	TRBJ1-2	.	TRBV2	TGTGCCAGCAGTGTGTCCGGGAATAACTATGGCTACACCTTC	CASSVSGNNYGYTF
.	TRBJ2-7	TRBD1	TRBV3-1/TRBV3-2	TGTGCCAGCAGCCGAAATTCCGGGACAGGGGGCTACGAGCAGTACTTC	CASSRNSGTGGYEQYF
.	TRBJ2-7	.	TRBV28	TGTGCCAGCAGTAATGACAGATCCTACTACGAGCAGTACTTC	CASSNDRSYYEQYF
.	TRBJ1-5	.	TRBV9	TGTGCCAGCAGTCCTGACAGCTCCCCCCTTCAGCCCCAGCATTTT	CASSPDSSPLQPQHF
.	TRBJ2-1	.	TRBV11-2	TGTGCCAGCAGCTTAGATCCCAGGGCCTACAATGAGCAGTTCTTC	CASSLDPRAYNEQFF
.	TRBJ1-1	.	TRBV24-1	TGTGCCACCAGTGATTTGGTCCTACCCACCGGGGGAGGGACTGAAGCTTTCTTT	CATSDLVLPTGGGTEAFF
.	TRBJ1-1	.	TRBV13	TGTGCCAGCGGGGGGGTTGGAGGGACTGAAGCTTTCTTT	CASGGVGGTEAFF
.	TRBJ1-1	TRBD1	TRBV6-1	TGTGCCAGCAGTGAAGCGGGGTACAGGGGGTTGGGCACTGAAGCTTTCTTT	CASSEAGYRGLGTEAFF
.	TRBJ2-5	.	TRBV13	TGTGCCAGCAGCTTCCCTAGCCCACAAGAGACCCAGTACTTC	CASSFPSPQETQYF
.	TRBJ1-1	.	TRBV5-5	TGTGCCAGCAGCCCAACAGGGAACACTGAAGCTTTCTTT	CASSPTGNTEAFF
once	TRBJ1-2	.	TRBV27	TGTGCCAGCAGTACAGAAACAGGGTTTCCCTATGGCTACACCTTC	CASSTETGFPYGYTF
.	TRBJ1-1	.	TRBV10-3	TGTGCCATCAGTACCCAGGGGTCCACTGAAGCTTTCTTT	CAISTQGSTEAFF
.	TRBJ2-2	.	TRBV27	TGTGCCAGCAGTTCCGCACTCATGTACGGCGGGGAGCTGTTTTTT	CASSSALMYGGELFF
.	TRBJ2-3	TRBD2	TRBV11-3	TGTGCCAGCAGCCCTTCCGGGACTAGCGGGGGGAAAGTGACAGATACGCAGTATTTT	CASSPSGTSGGKVTDTQYF
.	TRBJ1-1	TRBD1	TRBV6-5	TGTGCCAGCAGTCCACTGACAGGGTGGGGGGCTGAAGCTTTCTTT	CASSPLTGWGAEAFF
few	TRBJ1-4	.	TRBV15	TGTGCCACCAGCAGAGATAAGTCGCGGGGTAATGAAAAACTGTTTTTT	CATSRDKSRGNEKLFF
.	TRBJ2-7	.	TRBV5-6	TGTGCCAGCAGCCGTGGGGGGTCCAGCTACGAGCAGTACTTC	CASSRGGSSYEQYF
.	TRBJ1-2	.	TRBV11-2	TGTGCCAGCAGCTTCAACTTAGACTACACCTTC	CASSFNLDYTF
.	TRBJ2-7	TRBD1	TRBV12-3/TRBV12-4	TGTGCCAGCAGTTTCAGGGGGCGAGCCGAGCAGTACTTC	CASSFRGRAEQYF
.	TRBJ1-4	TRBD1	TRBV2	TGTGCCAGCAAATGGACAGGGAGTAATGAAAAACTGTTTTTT	CASKWTGSNEKLFF
.	TRBJ1-2	TRBD1	TRBV28	TGTGCCAGCAGTGGGACAGGGGGCTTTTATGGCTACACCTTC	CASSGTGGFYGYTF
.	TRBJ2-1	.	TRBV10-2	TGCGCCAGCAGTGAAAGGGGTTCAAGGGTCTACAATGAGCAGTTCTTC	CASSERGSRVYNEQFF
.	TRBJ2-7	TRBD1	TRBV2	TGTGCCAGCAGTCCCCTCGGACAGGGGGTTTTCTACGAGCAGTACTTC	CASSPLGQGVFYEQYF
.	TRBJ2-1	.	TRBV14	TGTGCCAGCAGCCTAGTAGGGGATCTAACGAATGAGCAGTTCTTC	CASSLVGDLTNEQFF
.	TRBJ2-2	.	TRBV6-5	TGTGCCAGCAGACAGGGTGGCGGGGAGCTGTTTTTT	CASRQGGGELFF
.	TRBJ2-3	.	TRBV19	TGTGCCAGTAGTGCACGGTCGGCAGATACGCAGTATTTT	CASSARSADTQYF
.	TRBJ1-2	.	TRBV12-5	TGTGCTAGTCAGAGAGGCTTCGATGGCTACACCTTC	CASQRGFDGYTF
.	TRBJ1-2	.	TRBV30	TGTGCCTGGAGTGTAGGGGGGGGCCATGGCTACACCTTC	CAWSVGGGHGYTF
.	TRBJ1-1	TRBD1	TRBV29-1	TGCAGCGTTGAAGCCGACAGGGTTAAGAGTGAAGCTTTCTTT	CSVEADRVKSEAFF
.	TRBJ1-5	.	TRBV6-5	TGTGCCAGCAGAGCGGACAGAAACCCCAATCAGCCCCAGCATTTT	CASRADRNPNQPQHF
.	TRBJ2-3	TRBD2	TRBV7-3	TGTGCCAGCAGCACCCGACTAGCGGGGGTAGATACGCAGTATTTT	CASSTRLAGVDTQYF
.	TRBJ1-4	TRBD1	TRBV5-1	TGCGCCAGCAGCCTGGGACAGCTAAATGAAAAACTGTTTTTT	CASSLGQLNEKLFF
.	TRBJ1-4	.	TRBV5-1	TGCGCCAGCAGCCAGGATGCTAATGAAAAACTGTTTTTT	CASSQDANEKLFF
.	TRBJ2-2	TRBD2	TRBV6-5	TGTGCCAGCCCCAGCGGGGGCAGGGCCGGGGAGCTGTTTTTT	CASPSGGRAGELFF
.	TRBJ1-1	TRBD1	TRBV5-1	TGCGCCAGCAGCTCTGATGGACAGGGGTCTAGGGCTTTCTTT	CASSSDGQGSRAFF
few	TRBJ1-2	TRBD1	TRBV10-3	TGTGCCATCACCCGGGACAGGGAAGGCTACACCTTC	CAITRDREGYTF
once	TRBJ2-7	.	TRBV11-3	TGTGCCAGCAGCCTCACTGGGGAGAACGAGCAGTACTTC	CASSLTGENEQYF
.	TRBJ1-5	.	TRBV19	TGTGCCAGTGGCGAAGGACGACCCCTTAGCGGTCAGCCCCAGCATTTT	CASGEGRPLSGQPQHF
few	TRBJ1-3	.	TRBV4-2	TGTGCCAGCAGCCAGTCACAAGGAGCTGGAAACACCATATATTTT	CASSQSQGAGNTIYF